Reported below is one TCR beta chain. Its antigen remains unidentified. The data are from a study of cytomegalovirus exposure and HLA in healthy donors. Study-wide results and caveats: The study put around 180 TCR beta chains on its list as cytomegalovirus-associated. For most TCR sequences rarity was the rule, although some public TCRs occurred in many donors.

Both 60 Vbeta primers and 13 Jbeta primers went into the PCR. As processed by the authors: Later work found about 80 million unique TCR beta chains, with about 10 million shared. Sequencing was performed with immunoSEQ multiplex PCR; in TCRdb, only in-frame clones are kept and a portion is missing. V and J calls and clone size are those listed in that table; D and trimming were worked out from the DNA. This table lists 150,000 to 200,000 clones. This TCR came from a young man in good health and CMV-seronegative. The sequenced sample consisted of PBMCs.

The CDR3 DNA follows: TGCGCCAGCAGCCCGCCGGGACTAGCGGGTTACAATGAGCAGTTCTTC. Translated: CASSPPGLAGYNEQFF. The chain recombines TRBV4-1 with TRBJ2-1; 12 bases match TRBD2. The germline CDR1 and CDR2 sequences are MGHRA and YSYEKL. The CDR3 totals 16 residues. With V trimmed by 4 bases and J by 4 bases, 5 bases remained unmatched.